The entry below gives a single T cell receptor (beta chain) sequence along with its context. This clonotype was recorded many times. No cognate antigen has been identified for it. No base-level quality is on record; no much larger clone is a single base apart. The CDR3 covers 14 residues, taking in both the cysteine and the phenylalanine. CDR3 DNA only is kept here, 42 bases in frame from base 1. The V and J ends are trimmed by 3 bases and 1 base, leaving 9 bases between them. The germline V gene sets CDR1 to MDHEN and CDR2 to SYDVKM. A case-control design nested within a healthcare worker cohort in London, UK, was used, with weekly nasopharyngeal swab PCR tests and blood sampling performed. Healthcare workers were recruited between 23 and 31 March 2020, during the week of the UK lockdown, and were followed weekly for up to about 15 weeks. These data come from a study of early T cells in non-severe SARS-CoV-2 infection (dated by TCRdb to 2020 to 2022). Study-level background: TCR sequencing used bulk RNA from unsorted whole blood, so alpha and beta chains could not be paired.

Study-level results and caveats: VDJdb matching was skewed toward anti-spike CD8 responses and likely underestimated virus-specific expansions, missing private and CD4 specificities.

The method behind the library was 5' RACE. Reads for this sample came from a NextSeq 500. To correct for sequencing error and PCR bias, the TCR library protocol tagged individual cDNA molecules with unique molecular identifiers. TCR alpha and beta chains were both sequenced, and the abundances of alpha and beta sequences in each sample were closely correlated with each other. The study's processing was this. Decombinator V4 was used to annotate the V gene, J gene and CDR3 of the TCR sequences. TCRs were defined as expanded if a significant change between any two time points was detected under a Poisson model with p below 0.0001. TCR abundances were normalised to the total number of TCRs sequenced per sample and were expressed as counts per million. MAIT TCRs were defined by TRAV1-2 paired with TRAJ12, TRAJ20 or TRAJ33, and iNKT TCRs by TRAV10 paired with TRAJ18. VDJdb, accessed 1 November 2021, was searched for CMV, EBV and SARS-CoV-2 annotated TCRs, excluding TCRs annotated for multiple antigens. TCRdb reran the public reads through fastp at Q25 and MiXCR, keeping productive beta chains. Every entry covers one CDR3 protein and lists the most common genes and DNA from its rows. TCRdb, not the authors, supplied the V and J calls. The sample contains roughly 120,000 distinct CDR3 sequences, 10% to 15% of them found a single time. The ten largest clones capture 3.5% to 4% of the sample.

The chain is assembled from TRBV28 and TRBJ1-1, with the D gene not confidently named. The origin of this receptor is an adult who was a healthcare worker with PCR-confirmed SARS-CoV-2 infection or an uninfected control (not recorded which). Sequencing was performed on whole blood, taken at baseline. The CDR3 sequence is CASSFLDRNTEAFF. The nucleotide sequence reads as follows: TGTGCCAGCAGTTTCCTGGACCGGAACACTGAAGCTTTCTTT. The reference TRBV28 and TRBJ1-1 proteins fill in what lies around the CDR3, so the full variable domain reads DVKVTQSSRYLVKRTGEKVFLECVQDMDHENMFWYRQDPGLGLRLIYFSYDVKMKEKGDIPEGYSVSREKKERFSLILESASTNQTSMYLCASSFLDRNTEAFFGQGTRLTVV.